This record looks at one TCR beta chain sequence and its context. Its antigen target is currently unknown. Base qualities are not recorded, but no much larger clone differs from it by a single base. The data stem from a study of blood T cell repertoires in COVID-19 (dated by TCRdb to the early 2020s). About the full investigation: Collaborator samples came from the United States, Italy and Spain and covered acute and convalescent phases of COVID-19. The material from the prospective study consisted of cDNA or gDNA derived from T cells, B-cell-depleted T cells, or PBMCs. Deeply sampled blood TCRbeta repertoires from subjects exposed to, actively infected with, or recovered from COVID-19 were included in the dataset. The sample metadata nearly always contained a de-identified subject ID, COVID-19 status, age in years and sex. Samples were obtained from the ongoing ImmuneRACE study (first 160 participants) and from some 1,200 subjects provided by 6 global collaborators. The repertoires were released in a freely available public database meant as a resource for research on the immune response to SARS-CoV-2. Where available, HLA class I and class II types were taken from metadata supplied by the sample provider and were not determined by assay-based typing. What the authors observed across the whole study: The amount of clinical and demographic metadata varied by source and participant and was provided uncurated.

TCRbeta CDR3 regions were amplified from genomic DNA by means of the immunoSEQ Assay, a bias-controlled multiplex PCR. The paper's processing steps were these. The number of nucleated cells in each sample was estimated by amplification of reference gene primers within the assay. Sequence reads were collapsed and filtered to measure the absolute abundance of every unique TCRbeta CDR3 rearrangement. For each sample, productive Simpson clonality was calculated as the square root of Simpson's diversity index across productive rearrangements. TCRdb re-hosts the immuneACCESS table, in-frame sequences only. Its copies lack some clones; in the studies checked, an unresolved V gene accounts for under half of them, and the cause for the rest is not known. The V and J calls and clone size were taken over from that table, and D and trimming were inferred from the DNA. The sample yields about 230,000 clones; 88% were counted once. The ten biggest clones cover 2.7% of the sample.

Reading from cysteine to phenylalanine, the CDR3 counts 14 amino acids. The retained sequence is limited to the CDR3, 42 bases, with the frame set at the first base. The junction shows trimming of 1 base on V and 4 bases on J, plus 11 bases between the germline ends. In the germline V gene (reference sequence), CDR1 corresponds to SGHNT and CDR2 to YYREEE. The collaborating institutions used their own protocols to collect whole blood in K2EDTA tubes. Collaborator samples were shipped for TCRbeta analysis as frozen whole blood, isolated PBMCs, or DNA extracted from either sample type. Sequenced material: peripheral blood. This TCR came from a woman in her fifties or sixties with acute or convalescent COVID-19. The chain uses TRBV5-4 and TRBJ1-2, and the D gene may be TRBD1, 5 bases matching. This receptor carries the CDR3 CASSLTGLTYGYTF. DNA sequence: TGTGCCAGCAGCTTGACAGGTCTCACCTATGGCTACACCTTC.